A single sample is the source of the 14 T cell receptor beta chains below, sequenced in a study of blood T cell repertoires in COVID-19. Using immunoSEQ multiplex PCR, the repertoire was profiled, and TCRdb retains in-frame clones only, with some absent. The repertoire holds some 320,000 clones, with under 95% as singletons. The sample comprised PBMCs or T cells enriched from blood (not recorded which). These TCRs come from a man in his fifties or sixties who had recovered from COVID-19.

The chain's CDR3 is CATLSPGNTIYF. The CDR3 DNA reads TGTGCCACCTTGTCTCCTGGAAACACCATATATTTT. This chain links TRBV6-5 with TRBJ1-3; no clear D. The V end lost 10 bases, the J end lost 2 bases, and 9 bases lay between the germline ends. Germline CDR1 and CDR2: MNHEY and SVGAGI. The CDR3 is 12 amino acids.

The genes are TRBV5-1 and TRBJ2-2, with unresolved D. The CDR3 is made up of 17 amino acids. Germline CDR1 and CDR2: SGHRS and YFSETQ. Between the trimmed V and J ends, which lost 3 bases and 2 bases, there was a span of 17 bases. The CDR3, as DNA: TGCGCCAGCAGCTGGGCTCAGGATGGTGTTAACACCGGGGAGCTGTTTTTT. Residues: CASSWAQDGVNTGELFF.

The V and J genes are TRBV19 and TRBJ1-2; a weak D match, TRBD1 (6 bases). The CDR3 runs 19 residues. CDR1 and CDR2 from the germline V gene are LNHDA and SQIVND (reference sequence). With 10 bases removed from V and 5 bases from J, the gap between germline ends came to 35 bases. CDR3 in amino acids: CATSQGTILRRFHAYGYTF. DNA for the CDR3: TGTGCCACCTCTCAAGGGACAATTTTACGGAGATTCCACGCTTATGGCTACACCTTC.

This clone was seen a few times. The CDR3 coding sequence is TGTGCCAGCAGCCAAGATCTCAACCGGGGGTATAGCTATGGCTACACCTTC. This codes for CASSQDLNRGYSYGYTF. The genes are TRBV4-2 and TRBJ1-2, with a weak D call TRBD1 (5 bases). Germline V gene sequence: CDR1 LGHNA, CDR2 YNFKEQ. V gave up 0 bases and J gave up 4 bases, with 18 bases separating them. CDR3 length equals 17 residues.

J is TRBJ1-6 and V is TRBV7-9; D is possibly TRBD1 (6 bases). The CDR3 is made up of 17 amino acids. Trimming removed 1 base at V and 9 bases at J, with 19 bases between. Germline assignment: CDR1 SEHNR and CDR2 FQNEAQ (reference sequence). The CDR3 DNA reads TGTGCCAGCAGCTTAGGTTCGGGAGGGGGACTTAGTTCACCCCTCCACTTT. Translating it yields CASSLGSGGGLSSPLHF.

This sequence joins TRBV7-6 and TRBJ1-1; D not certain. This CDR3 region has 15 residues. V lost 1 base, J lost 3 bases, and 12 bases lay in between. CDR1 and CDR2 (germline): SGHVS, FNYEAQ. The CDR3 nucleotides are TGTGCCAGCAGCTTAGGTCCGGGATCGGACACTGAAGCTTTCTTT. The encoded protein is CASSLGPGSDTEAFF.

The chain combines TRBV5-1 with TRBJ2-3; D uncertain. The germline V gene has CDR1 SGHRS and CDR2 YFSETQ. The CDR3 spans 13 residues. V lost 2 bases and J 2 bases, leaving 6 bases between the germline ends. DNA of the CDR3: TGCGCCAGCAGCTTCCAGGACACAGATACGCAGTATTTT. It translates to CASSFQDTDTQYF.

The V call is TRBV19, the J call TRBJ2-7; no clear D gene. This CDR3 is 13 amino acids long. Germline V gene sequence: CDR1 LNHDA, CDR2 SQIVND (reference sequence). V was pared by 3 bases and J by 2 bases, with 8 bases between. Here the CDR3 DNA reads TGTGCCAGTAGTATCAACAGAGCCTACGAGCAGTACTTC. Protein sequence: CASSINRAYEQYF.

The rearrangement joins TRBV10-3 to TRBJ1-2; TRBD1 agrees at 7 bases. The ends lost 9 bases at V and 2 bases at J; junction bases unmatched: 3. The germline V gene has CDR1 ENHRY and CDR2 SYGVKD. The CDR3 sequence is 12 residues long. CDR3 protein: CAMGQRNYGYTF. CDR3 sequence (DNA): TGTGCCATGGGACAGAGAAACTATGGCTACACCTTC.

The chain links TRBV29-1 to TRBJ2-3, with D unresolved. The germline V and J ends were trimmed by 4 bases and 1 base, with 6 bases remaining between them. Germline V gene sequence: CDR1 SQVTM, CDR2 ANQGSEA. This CDR3 has 12 residues. The CDR3 region has the DNA TGCAGCGTTGTAGTAGGCACAGATACGCAGTATTTT. Protein product: CSVVVGTDTQYF.

The chain couples TRBV2 to TRBJ2-7; TRBD1 matches at 7 bases. After removal of 3 bases from V and 9 bases from J, the junction contained 14 bases not matched to a gene. Per germline, CDR1 SNHLY and CDR2 FYNNEI. The CDR3 totals 15 residues. Here the CDR3 DNA reads TGTGCCAGCAGTGATCCCGGGACAGCCTACGAGCGGCAGTACTTC. Its translation: CASSDPGTAYERQYF.

The sample holds one count of this clone. The V call is TRBV7-8, the J call TRBJ1-2; TRBD1 matches at 10 bases. V shed 0 bases, J shed 7 bases, and the junction held 5 bases outside the gene matches. Germline CDR1 is SGHVS and CDR2 is FQNEAQ. The CDR3 contains 15 residues. CDR3 protein: CASSLATTGGVGYTF. The CDR3 bases are TGTGCCAGCAGCTTAGCCACGACAGGGGGCGTTGGCTACACCTTC.

The chain recombines TRBV2 with TRBJ1-3; no clear D gene. Trimming removed 6 bases at V and 0 bases at J, with 15 bases between. This CDR3 is 16 amino acids long. Germline V gene lookup returns CDR1 SNHLY and CDR2 FYNNEI. CDR3 sequence reads: CASRSVLRASGNTIYF. The CDR3 coding sequence is TGTGCCAGCAGATCCGTACTGCGAGCCTCTGGAAACACCATATATTTT.

The J gene is TRBJ1-6, the V gene TRBV7-9, with TRBD1 matching over 8 bases. With 1 base clipped from V and 10 bases from J, the junction kept 3 bases outside the gene matches. The CDR3 runs 14 residues. From germline, CDR1 is SEHNR and CDR2 FQNEAQ (reference sequence). The CDR3 DNA sequence: TGTGCCAGCAGCTTAGAACAGGGGGTCTCACCCCTCCACTTT. Its translation: CASSLEQGVSPLHF.